These T cell receptor beta chains were read from a single sample in a study of CD8 T cells in ankylosing spondylitis. A single record per CDR3 protein comes from TCRdb applying MiXCR to the 5' RACE reads. The repertoire consists of 470,000 or so distinct CDR3 sequences, with approximately 26% occurring once and the leading ten covering about 1%. The material sequenced was blood, either unsorted or a sorted T cell fraction (not recorded which). The receptor set was obtained from a male donor with ankylosing spondylitis. Both conserved end residues are part of each CDR3. A D gene is named only where the DNA matches it firmly. Size is omitted from some rows. Given values are once, few, many or a class for expanded clones.

V gene	clone size	J gene	D gene	CDR3 DNA	CDR3 protein
TRBV7-2	NA	TRBJ1-5	NA	TGTGCCAGCAGCTTAGGCCTACAGGGAAGCAATCAGCCCCAGCATTTT	CASSLGLQGSNQPQHF
TRBV10-3	few	TRBJ2-1	TRBD2	TGTGCCATCACCCCCGGGACTAGCGGATCCTACAATGAGCAGTTCTTC	CAITPGTSGSYNEQFF
TRBV24-1	few	TRBJ1-2	TRBD1	TGTGCCACCAGTGATTCGGGACAGGGTTATGGCTACACCTTC	CATSDSGQGYGYTF
TRBV5-1	NA	TRBJ2-3	NA	TGCGCCAGCAAGTTTGAGGGAGTAAGTGACACGCAGTATTTT	CASKFEGVSDTQYF
TRBV12-3/TRBV12-4	many	TRBJ1-4	NA	TGTGCCAGCAGTGCCCCGGGCGGGGGGGAAAAACTGTTTTTT	CASSAPGGGEKLFF
TRBV6-2/TRBV6-3	few	TRBJ1-6	TRBD1	TGTGCCAGCAGTTTGACCGGGACAGAGTTTCGGAAGTCACCCCTCCACTTT	CASSLTGTEFRKSPLHF
TRBV7-2	once	TRBJ1-3	NA	TGTGCCAGCAGCTTAGAGGTGGGGAGCGGAAACACCATATATTTT	CASSLEVGSGNTIYF
TRBV3-1	few	TRBJ2-1	NA	TGTGCCAGCAGCCAATTTACGGGATCCTACAATGAGCAGTTCTTC	CASSQFTGSYNEQFF
TRBV7-2	few	TRBJ2-7	NA	TGTGCCAGCAGCCTTTACCTCTACGAGCAGTACTTC	CASSLYLYEQYF
TRBV11-3	NA	TRBJ2-5	TRBD2	TGTGCCAGCAGCGGGGAAGATCGGGAGGGCCAGAAGACCCAGTACTTC	CASSGEDREGQKTQYF
TRBV24-1	NA	TRBJ2-3	TRBD2	TGTGCCACCAGTGGAGGGGAGGGTCCTGCTCACGATACGCAGTATTTT	CATSGGEGPAHDTQYF
TRBV20-1	NA	TRBJ1-2	NA	TGCAGTGCCCCGCAGGGAGGGGGTTATGGCTACACCTTC	CSAPQGGGYGYTF
TRBV7-2	NA	TRBJ2-3	NA	TGTGCCAGCAGCTCCCACCTGGGCGCTCCGGAAGATACGCAGTATTTT	CASSSHLGAPEDTQYF
TRBV12-3/TRBV12-4	many	TRBJ2-2	NA	TGTGCCAGCACTTTTCTACAGGGTTCGTCCGGGGAGCTGTTTTTT	CASTFLQGSSGELFF
TRBV9	NA	TRBJ2-1	NA	TGTGCCAGCAGCGAGGGCCCCTACAATGAGCAGTTCTTC	CASSEGPYNEQFF
TRBV5-1	few	TRBJ1-1	NA	TGCGCCAGCAGCTTGGCCCCCAGGGGACAAGGGGCGAACACTGAAGCTTTCTTT	CASSLAPRGQGANTEAFF
TRBV7-9	NA	TRBJ2-7	TRBD1	TGTGCCAGCAGTGAACGGGACAGCTCCTACGAGCAGTACTTC	CASSERDSSYEQYF
TRBV29-1	once	TRBJ2-1	NA	TGCAGCCCGAAGCGGCCCCCGGATGAGCAGTTCTTC	CSPKRPPDEQFF
TRBV20-1	NA	TRBJ2-2	NA	TGCAGTGCTCCGGACTATTCCACCGGGGAGCTGTTTTTT	CSAPDYSTGELFF
TRBV15	NA	TRBJ1-2	NA	TGTGCCACCAAGAAGGCAGGGCCGATGTATGGCTACACCTTC	CATKKAGPMYGYTF
TRBV6-1	NA	TRBJ1-5	NA	TGTGCCAGCAGTGAAATGGGGAACCAGCCCCAGCATTTT	CASSEMGNQPQHF
TRBV7-8	few	TRBJ1-5	NA	TGTGCCAGCCGGGGCCCGGGGGGAAGAAATCAGCCCCAGCATTTT	CASRGPGGRNQPQHF
TRBV5-5	NA	TRBJ1-6	NA	TGTGCCAGCAGCTCCTACCAGAGCCGCCGGGATTCACCCCTCCACTTT	CASSSYQSRRDSPLHF
TRBV20-1	NA	TRBJ1-1	NA	TGCAGTGCTAGAGATGGGTCTACAGAGGGCACTGAAGCTTTCTTT	CSARDGSTEGTEAFF
TRBV5-1	NA	TRBJ2-2	NA	TGCGCCAGCAGCCCTCCGGGACAGAACACCGGGGAGCTGTTTTTT	CASSPPGQNTGELFF
TRBV5-1	few	TRBJ2-3	NA	TGCGCCAGCAGCTTAAGACCTACTCTCACAGATACGCAGTATTTT	CASSLRPTLTDTQYF
TRBV11-2	NA	TRBJ2-3	NA	TGTGCCAGCAGCCCCGGACGTCGCACAGATACGCAGTATTTT	CASSPGRRTDTQYF
TRBV3-1	NA	TRBJ2-6	NA	TGTGCCAGCAGCCCAAGGACGGGGAACTCTGGGGCCAACGTCCTGACTTTC	CASSPRTGNSGANVLTF
TRBV24-1	few	TRBJ2-2	TRBD1	TGTGCCACCAGTGGACCCGACAGGGGAGAAGGGGACACCGGGGAGCTGTTTTTT	CATSGPDRGEGDTGELFF
TRBV5-1	few	TRBJ2-1	TRBD2	TGCGCCAGCAGCTGGGGACTAGCGGGAGTTGACTACAATGAGCAGTTCTTC	CASSWGLAGVDYNEQFF
TRBV3-1	few	TRBJ1-5	NA	TGTGCCAGCAGCCAGGGTAGGGGAACAAATCCCCAGCATTTT	CASSQGRGTNPQHF
TRBV7-2	NA	TRBJ2-5	TRBD2	TGTGCCAGCAGCCCCACTAGCGGATCAAGGACCCAGTACTTC	CASSPTSGSRTQYF
TRBV6-5	NA	TRBJ1-2	TRBD1	TGTGCCAGCAGTTCGAAGAGGGACAGTAACTATGGCTACACCTTC	CASSSKRDSNYGYTF
TRBV2	few	TRBJ2-7	TRBD2	TGTGCCAGCAGGCCATCTAGCGGGCAACCCTACGAGCAGTACTTC	CASRPSSGQPYEQYF
TRBV5-1	few	TRBJ2-7	NA	TGCGCCAGCAGCTTGGCCCAGGGACCCGCCTACGAGCAGTACTTC	CASSLAQGPAYEQYF
TRBV27	NA	TRBJ2-1	TRBD2	TGTGCCAGCCCTAAGCGGGGGCTGACCTACAATGAGCAGTTCTTC	CASPKRGLTYNEQFF
TRBV12-3/TRBV12-4	few	TRBJ1-5	NA	TGTGCCAGCGGATCGAGTAGCAATCAGCCCCAGCATTTT	CASGSSSNQPQHF
TRBV18	NA	TRBJ1-5	NA	TGTGCCAGCTCACCACTGCGGGATCAGCCCCAGCATTTT	CASSPLRDQPQHF
TRBV7-2	few	TRBJ1-2	NA	TGTGCCAGCAGCTTAGATTTGGGTTTCTATGGCTACACCTTC	CASSLDLGFYGYTF
TRBV29-1	NA	TRBJ1-2	NA	TGCAGCGACGCGACAGGAAGCGATGGCTACACCTTC	CSDATGSDGYTF
TRBV19	NA	TRBJ2-3	TRBD2	TGTGCCAGTAGGAGCGGGAGCGGTGCAGATACGCAGTATTTT	CASRSGSGADTQYF
TRBV20-1	NA	TRBJ2-3	TRBD2	TGCAGTGCTAGTGGAGGACTAGCCTCGGATACGCAGTATTTT	CSASGGLASDTQYF
TRBV3-1	NA	TRBJ2-5	TRBD1	TGTGCCAGCAGTAGACAGGGAAAAGAGACCCAGCACTTC	CASSRQGKETQHF
TRBV7-9	NA	TRBJ2-3	NA	TGTGCCAGCAGCTTAGAGGTTTGGCGCACAGATACGCAGTATTTT	CASSLEVWRTDTQYF
TRBV6-1	NA	TRBJ1-4	NA	TGTGCCAGCACCTCCTTCGTGTCTAATGAAAAACTGTTTTTT	CASTSFVSNEKLFF
TRBV12-3/TRBV12-4	NA	TRBJ1-5	NA	TGTGCCAGCAATGGGCGGTATAGCAATCAGCCCCAGCATTTT	CASNGRYSNQPQHF
TRBV7-9	few	TRBJ1-2	TRBD1	TGTGCCAGCAGCTTAGGAGGGGGCGCCGGCTATGGCTACACCTTC	CASSLGGGAGYGYTF
TRBV28	few	TRBJ2-2	TRBD2	TGTGCCAGCAGTCCAGGCGGGGGGAACACCGGGGAGCTGTTTTTT	CASSPGGGNTGELFF
TRBV2	few	TRBJ2-1	NA	TGTGCCAGCAGATTCAACAATGAGCAGTTCTTC	CASRFNNEQFF
TRBV10-3	NA	TRBJ1-1	NA	TGTGCCATCAGGCCCGGGGGACGGAACACTGAAGCTTTCTTT	CAIRPGGRNTEAFF
TRBV18	NA	TRBJ1-1	NA	TGTGCCAGCTCACCCGACTTGGGGAACACTGAAGCTTTCTTT	CASSPDLGNTEAFF
TRBV29-1	few	TRBJ1-1	NA	TGCAGCGTTGAAGTGCGGGGGGATTGGACTGAAGCTTTCTTT	CSVEVRGDWTEAFF
TRBV29-1	NA	TRBJ1-1	NA	TGCAGCGTTGAAGATCTTGAAGCTTTCTTT	CSVEDLEAFF
TRBV9	NA	TRBJ2-5	NA	TGTGCCAGCAGCGCCTTGGGCCTCCCGGGAGAGACCCAGTACTTC	CASSALGLPGETQYF
TRBV20-1	once	TRBJ2-1	NA	TGCAGTACTAGAACGGGGGATGCCTACAATGAGCAGTTCTTC	CSTRTGDAYNEQFF
TRBV29-1	NA	TRBJ2-1	TRBD2	TGCAGCGCTAGCGGGCTCTCCTACAATGAGCAGTTCTTC	CSASGLSYNEQFF
TRBV18	NA	TRBJ2-7	NA	TGTGCCAGCTCACCCTCGGGCAGGGTGCCGGGTCGCGAGCAGTACTTC	CASSPSGRVPGREQYF
TRBV12-3/TRBV12-4	NA	TRBJ2-1	TRBD2	TGTGCCAGCAGTTTGGGGGGGGGAGATGAGCAGTTCTTC	CASSLGGGDEQFF
TRBV3-1	NA	TRBJ1-1	TRBD1	TGTGCCAGCAGCCAGGGGGACAGGGGAGCTTTCTTT	CASSQGDRGAFF